The subject of this entry is one T cell receptor (beta chain). This specimen belongs to a study of shared clonotypes between healthy human individuals. Only in-frame clones appear in the TCRdb table, and some are missing; sequencing was by immunoSEQ multiplex PCR. The sample yields hundreds of thousands of clones, around 78% seen once. The CDR3 is 17 amino acids. The V and J ends lost 4 bases and 2 bases, in that order; junction bases with no gene match: 6. Germline V gene lookup returns CDR1 SSHAT and CDR2 FNYEAQ (reference sequence). The receptor comes from a woman aged 40 to 50 in good health. Some clones in this sample may be carry-over from other donors' samples. What was sequenced was PBMCs. The gene calls are TRBV7-7 and TRBJ2-1; 12 positions agree with TRBD2. The CDR3, as DNA: TGTGCCAGCAGCTCGAGACTAGCGGGAGCCCCCTACAATGAGCAGTTCTTC. This translates into CASSSRLAGAPYNEQFF.